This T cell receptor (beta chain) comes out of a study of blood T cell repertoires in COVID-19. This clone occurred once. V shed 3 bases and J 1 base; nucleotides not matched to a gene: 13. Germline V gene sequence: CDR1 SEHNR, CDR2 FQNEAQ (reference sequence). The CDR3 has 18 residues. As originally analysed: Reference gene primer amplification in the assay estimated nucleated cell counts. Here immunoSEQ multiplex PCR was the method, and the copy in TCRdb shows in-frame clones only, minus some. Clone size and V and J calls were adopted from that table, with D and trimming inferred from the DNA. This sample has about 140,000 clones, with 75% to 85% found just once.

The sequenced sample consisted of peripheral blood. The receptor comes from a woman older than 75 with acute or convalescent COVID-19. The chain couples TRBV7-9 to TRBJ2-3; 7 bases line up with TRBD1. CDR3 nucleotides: TGTGCCAGCAGCTTGGGACAGTTCGCCAAAAGAGGCACAGATACGCAGTATTTT. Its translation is CASSLGQFAKRGTDTQYF.